The 12 T cell receptor beta chains below come from one sample, sequenced in a study of memory CD4+ T cells and cytomegalovirus serostatus. The data were produced by immunoSEQ multiplex PCR, yet TCRdb's version contains in-frame clones alone and is incomplete. Of 56,000 or so clones in the sample, roughly 87% were seen once. Single viable CD3+CD4+CD8-CD45RO+ cells were sorted as the memory CD4+ T cells. The sample comprised memory CD4+ T cells from blood. Source of these receptors: an adult in good health and CMV-seronegative.

This chain links TRBV2 with TRBJ1-1, with D possibly being TRBD1 (5 bases). Germline lookup yields CDR1 SNHLY and CDR2 FYNNEI. The CDR3 extends over 13 amino acids. The V end lost 5 bases, the J end lost 0 bases, and 7 bases lay between the germline ends. The DNA for the CDR3 is TGTGCCAGCAGTAGGGGAATGAACACTGAAGCTTTCTTT. Its translation: CASSRGMNTEAFF.

The chain employs TRBV5-1 and TRBJ1-1, with D possibly matching TRBD1 (6 bases). Germline V gene data show CDR1 as SGHRS and CDR2 as YFSETQ. Trimming pared 4 bases from V and 1 base from J, leaving 11 bases between. CDR3 length: 14 residues. The CDR3 spells CASSPRTENTEAFF. In nucleotides, the CDR3 is TGCGCCAGCAGCCCCCGGACAGAGAACACTGAAGCTTTCTTT.

The chain carries TRBV10-3 and TRBJ2-5; 9 nucleotides agree with TRBD1. TRBJ2-7 matches the DNA end more closely, so the J call is doubtful. From germline, CDR1 is ENHRY and CDR2 SYGVKD. This CDR3 contains 13 residues. In DNA form, the CDR3 reads TGTGCCATCCGATGGGACAGGGAATACGAGCAGTACTTC. This codes for CAIRWDREYEQYF.

This clone showed up just a few times. The chain links TRBV19 to TRBJ1-2; D unresolved. Trimming shortened V by 5 bases and J by 8 bases, and 15 bases separated the two germline ends. Looked up from germline, CDR1 is LNHDA and CDR2 is SQIVND (reference sequence). The CDR3 loop spans 13 amino acids. In DNA, the CDR3 is TGTGCCAGTAGTCCCATGAAATTGCGAGGCTACACCTTC. This sequence encodes CASSPMKLRGYTF.

The rearrangement joins TRBV11-2 to TRBJ2-7; no reliable D call. Germline V gene lookup returns CDR1 SGHAT and CDR2 FQNNGV. The ends were cut back, 5 bases at V and 6 bases at J, with 11 bases in the middle. CDR3 size: 12 residues. The CDR3 coding sequence is TGTGCCAGCAGCCCCCGCCCCTTCGAGCAGTACTTC. This codes for CASSPRPFEQYF.

The rearrangement uses TRBV5-6 and TRBJ1-1; D not resolved. The V end lost 0 bases, the J end lost 8 bases, and 14 bases lay between the germline ends. CDR3 size: 14 residues. The V gene's germline CDR1 is SGHDT and CDR2 YYEEEE. Written as DNA, the CDR3 is TGTGCCAGCAGCTTGGAGGCGGGAGTTCCAGAAGCTTTCTTT. Its translation is CASSLEAGVPEAFF.

V is TRBV5-6 and J is TRBJ2-7; D gene ambiguous. This CDR3 comprises 13 residues. Germline CDR1 and CDR2: SGHDT and YYEEEE. Trimming shortened V by 2 bases and J by 2 bases, and 8 bases separated the two germline ends. The CDR3 DNA reads as TGTGCCAGCAGCTTAGACCGAGCCTACGAGCAGTACTTC. Protein product: CASSLDRAYEQYF.

This rearrangement joins TRBV18 to TRBJ1-4; the D is unclear. The germline V gene encodes CDR1 KGHSH and CDR2 LQKENI. The CDR3 runs 13 residues. V was cut by 2 bases and J by 8 bases, with 9 bases left in between. The CDR3, as DNA: TGTGCCAGCTCACCAAGGCCAGCAGAAAAACTGTTTTTT. It encodes CASSPRPAEKLFF.

The chain couples TRBV7-9 to TRBJ2-7; a weak D match, TRBD2 (6 bases). The ends were cut back, 4 bases at V and 2 bases at J, with 12 bases in the middle. CDR3 length: 14 residues. Germline V gene data show CDR1 as SEHNR and CDR2 as FQNEAQ (reference sequence). CDR3 region: CASSSRDSAYEQYF. The CDR3 nucleotides read TGTGCCAGCAGCTCCCGGGACTCGGCCTACGAGCAGTACTTC.

V is TRBV14 and J is TRBJ2-7; a weak D match, TRBD1 (6 bases). V shed 5 bases and J shed 3 bases, with 8 bases lying between them. The CDR3 totals 12 residues. Germline CDR1 reads SGHDN; CDR2 reads FVKESK. Here the CDR3 reads CASSEQGYEQYF. Here the CDR3 DNA reads TGTGCCAGCAGCGAACAGGGCTACGAGCAGTACTTC.

V usage is TRBV7-2 and J usage is TRBJ2-3; 10 nucleotides align to TRBD2. The CDR3 totals 17 residues. Germline loops: CDR1 SGHTA, CDR2 FQGNSA. V lost 1 base and J lost 4; bases outside the gene matches: 8. The CDR3 reads CASSLGRAGGHADTQYF. CDR3 in DNA: TGTGCCAGCAGCTTAGGTCGAGCGGGGGGGCATGCAGATACGCAGTATTTT.

The table lists this clone with a few counts. The chain carries TRBV10-3 and TRBJ1-5; 9 bases are shared with TRBD1. V was pared by 10 bases and J by 1 base, with 2 bases of the junction left unmatched. CDR1 is ENHRY and CDR2 is SYGVKD in the germline V gene. The CDR3 runs to 13 residues. The CDR3 DNA is TGTGCCACCGACAGGGGGAGCAATCAGCCCCAGCATTTT. It translates to CATDRGSNQPQHF.